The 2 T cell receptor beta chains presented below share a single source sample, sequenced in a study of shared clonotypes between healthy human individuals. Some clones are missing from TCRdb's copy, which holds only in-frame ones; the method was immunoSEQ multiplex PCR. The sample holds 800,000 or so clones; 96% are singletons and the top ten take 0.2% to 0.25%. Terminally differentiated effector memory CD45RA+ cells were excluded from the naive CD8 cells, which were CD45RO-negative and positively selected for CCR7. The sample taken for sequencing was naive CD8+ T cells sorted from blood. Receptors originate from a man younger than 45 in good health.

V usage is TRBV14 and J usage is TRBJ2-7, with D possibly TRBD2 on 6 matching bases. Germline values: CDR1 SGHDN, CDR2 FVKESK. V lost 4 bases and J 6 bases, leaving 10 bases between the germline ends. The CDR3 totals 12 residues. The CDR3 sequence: CASSPGVGEQYF. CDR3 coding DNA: TGTGCCAGCAGCCCGGGGGTAGGCGAGCAGTACTTC.

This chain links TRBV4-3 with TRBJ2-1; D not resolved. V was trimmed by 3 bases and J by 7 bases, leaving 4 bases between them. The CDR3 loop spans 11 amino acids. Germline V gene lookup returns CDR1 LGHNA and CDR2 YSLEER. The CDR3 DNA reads TGCGCCAGCAGCCAGAGTAATGAGCAGTTCTTC. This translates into CASSQSNEQFF.